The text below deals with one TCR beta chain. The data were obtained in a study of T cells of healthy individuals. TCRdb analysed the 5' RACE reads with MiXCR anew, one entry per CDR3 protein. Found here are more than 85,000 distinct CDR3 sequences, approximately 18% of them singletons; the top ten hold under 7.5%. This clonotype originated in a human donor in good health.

The CDR3 DNA sequence: TGTGCCAGCAGTTTGTCGACAGGTAGCTACGAGCAGTACTTC. This encodes CASSLSTGSYEQYF. The chain combines TRBV6-5 with TRBJ2-7, with D perhaps TRBD1 (6 bases). This CDR3 has 14 amino acids. CDR1 is MNHEY and CDR2 is SVGAGI in the germline V gene. The V end lost 4 bases, the J end lost 3 bases, and 13 bases lay between the germline ends.